This is a list of T cell receptor beta chains from one sample in a study of blood T cells in healthy people across ages. Via MiXCR, TCRdb re-called the 5' RACE reads, giving one row per CDR3 protein. The table has 700,000 to 850,000 distinct CDR3 sequences, around 34% seen once. The sequencing input was blood. The origin of the receptors is a man between 18 and 29 years old in good health. Each CDR3 is given with its conserved first and last residue. The D gene is left open where the match is weak. Only some rows state a clone size, as once, few, many or a class for expanded clones.

>TRBJ2-3|TRBD2|-|TRBV12-3/TRBV12-4
TGTGCCAGCACGACTAGCGGGGGGGCAGCAGCGCAGTATTTT
CASTTSGGAAAQYF
>TRBJ1-5|-|-|TRBV12-3/TRBV12-4
TGTGCCAGCAGTTTACGAGGAAGATATAGCAATCAGCCCCAGCATTTT
CASSLRGRYSNQPQHF
>TRBJ1-4|-|-|TRBV3-1
TGTGCCAGCAGCCAAGGCGGGACATGGGAAAAACTGTTTTTT
CASSQGGTWEKLFF
>TRBJ2-7|-|many|TRBV12-3/TRBV12-4
TGTGCCAGCAGTACGGGAGCCTACGAGCAGTACTTC
CASSTGAYEQYF
>TRBJ2-7|-|-|TRBV7-6
TGTGCCAGCAGCTTGGAGCTAGCGCGTTCCTACGAGCAGTACTTC
CASSLELARSYEQYF
>TRBJ2-6|-|few|TRBV4-3
TGCGCCAGCAGCCAAGCGGGCTCTCACTCTGGGGCCAACGTCCTGACTTTC
CASSQAGSHSGANVLTF
>TRBJ2-3|-|many|TRBV29-1
TGCAGCGTTGATCTTCTTCCGACGGGCACAGATACGCAGTATTTT
CSVDLLPTGTDTQYF
>TRBJ2-1|TRBD2|-|TRBV20-1
TGCAGTGCTAGTTTAACTAGCGACTATGAGCAGTTCTTC
CSASLTSDYEQFF
>TRBJ2-7|-|-|TRBV29-1
TGCAGCGTTGTCCACGGCCTGAGCTCCTACAATGAGCAGTACTTC
CSVVHGLSSYNEQYF
>TRBJ2-1|TRBD2|few|TRBV10-2
TGCGCCAGCACCTTGCGGAGGACTAGCGGAGAATACAATGAGCAGTTCTTC
CASTLRRTSGEYNEQFF
>TRBJ2-5|-|-|TRBV28
TGTGCCAGCAGAGTAGGAGGGGACTCCCAAGAGACCCAGTACTTC
CASRVGGDSQETQYF
>TRBJ1-2|-|-|TRBV5-1
TGCGCCAGCAGCTCTGATCAGGGAGCATCCACCTTC
CASSSDQGASTF
>TRBJ2-1|TRBD2|many|TRBV6-5
TGTGCCAGCAGTTACCTAGCGGGGACCTACAATGAGCAGTTCTTC
CASSYLAGTYNEQFF
>TRBJ2-5|TRBD2|few|TRBV7-7
TGTGCCAGCAGCTTCGAACCGGGACTAGCCCAAGAGACCCAGTACTTC
CASSFEPGLAQETQYF
>TRBJ2-7|TRBD1|-|TRBV12-3/TRBV12-4
TGTGCCAGCAGTTCCTCGGGACAGGGGTTCTCCTACGAGCAGTACTTC
CASSSSGQGFSYEQYF
>TRBJ2-6|-|-|TRBV20-1
TGCAGTGCTAGAGATAGTTGGTCCAGGGCGGGCTCTGGGGCCAACGTCCTGACTTTC
CSARDSWSRAGSGANVLTF
>TRBJ1-2|-|-|TRBV5-6
TGTGCCAGCAGCTTGTTGCGGCAGGCTGGCTATGGCTACACCTTC
CASSLLRQAGYGYTF
>TRBJ1-1|TRBD1|few|TRBV12-3/TRBV12-4
TGTGCCAGCAGTCCCCAGGGGGGGTTCACTGAAGCTTTCTTT
CASSPQGGFTEAFF
>TRBJ2-3|-|many|TRBV15
TGTGCCACCAGCAGAGGCATCAAGGATACGCAGTATTTT
CATSRGIKDTQYF
>TRBJ2-7|-|-|TRBV12-3/TRBV12-4
TGTGCCAGCAGTTCCGGGGAGGGGGTCGAGCAGTACTTC
CASSSGEGVEQYF
>TRBJ1-2|-|-|TRBV2
TGTGCCAGCAGGGAGGGCCCCGAGGAGGGCACCTTC
CASREGPEEGTF
>TRBJ2-7|-|-|TRBV6-5
TGTGCCAGCCGCGAGCGGACCAGCTCCTACGAGCAGTACTTC
CASRERTSSYEQYF
>TRBJ2-3|-|-|TRBV20-1
TGCAGTGCTAGAGATCGAAGGGGCGCGGGCGATACGCAGTATTTT
CSARDRRGAGDTQYF
>TRBJ2-7|TRBD1|-|TRBV6-1
TGTGCCAGCAGAACCGGGACAGGGGAGTCCTACGAGCAGTACTTC
CASRTGTGESYEQYF
>TRBJ2-5|-|few|TRBV20-1
TGCAGTGCTAGAGGGGGGCAGGGCAATGAGCAGTACTTC
CSARGGQGNEQYF
>TRBJ1-4|-|few|TRBV9
TGTGCCAGCAGCAACCGGGACAACAATGAAAAACTGTTTTTT
CASSNRDNNEKLFF
>TRBJ2-3|-|-|TRBV29-1
TGCAGCGTTGAGCCCGGGCTCGCCGCTGTAACAGATACGCAGTATTTT
CSVEPGLAAVTDTQYF
>TRBJ2-1|-|-|TRBV20-1
TGCAGTGCTAGAGGGCGGTACTACAATGAGCAGTTCTTC
CSARGRYYNEQFF
>TRBJ2-1|TRBD1|few|TRBV5-1
TGCGCCAGCAGCTCGCAAAAATTTACAGGGGGCTCCTACAATGAGCAGTTCTTC
CASSSQKFTGGSYNEQFF
>TRBJ2-5|-|few|TRBV7-2
TGTGCCAGCAGCTTAGCATCAGGAAATGAAGAGACCCAGTACTTC
CASSLASGNEETQYF
>TRBJ1-2|TRBD1|few|TRBV10-3
TGTGCCATCAGGGCGACAGGGGTTAACTATGGCTACACCTTC
CAIRATGVNYGYTF